This TCR beta chain came from a study of T cell changes during pregnancy in multiple sclerosis. Only in-frame clones appear in the TCRdb table, and some are missing; sequencing was by immunoSEQ multiplex PCR. The profile shows about 60,000 clones, around 90% of them singletons. Trimming pared 4 bases from V and 7 bases from J, leaving 17 bases between. Germline V gene sequence: CDR1 KGHSH, CDR2 LQKENI. This CDR3 contains 14 residues. The receptor was derived from a female donor in good health, enrolled as a control in a pregnancy study. This sample comprised peripheral blood, obtained in the third trimester of pregnancy. V and J are TRBV18 and TRBJ2-7; no firm D call. This chain's CDR3 is CASSLTASMIEQYF. The CDR3 DNA follows: TGTGCCAGCTCACTCACTGCTTCAATGATAGAGCAGTACTTC.